The 15 T cell receptor beta chains in this list originate from one sample, sequenced in a study of control samples from healthy donors and cancer patients. The assay was immunoSEQ multiplex PCR, and TCRdb's table has in-frame clones only and misses some. The table has around 55,000 clones, 90% to 97% seen once; the top ten hold around 1%. Sequenced material: blood. The receptors were sampled from a woman under 30 in good health.

The chain uses TRBV9 and TRBJ2-5; D remains ambiguous. Germline-derived CDR1 and CDR2 are SGDLS and YYNGEE. This CDR3 is built from 17 residues. Trimming removed 0 bases from V and 1 base from J, with 16 bases in between. In DNA, the CDR3 is TGTGCCAGCAGCGTAGGGATTACAACAAGAGCCCAAGAGACCCAGTACTTC. It translates to CASSVGITTRAQETQYF.

This clone was recorded once. The V and J genes are TRBV6-5 and TRBJ1-4; 8 nucleotides line up with TRBD1. The CDR3 spans 14 residues. V was pared by 8 bases and J by 8 bases, with 10 bases of the junction left unmatched. Germline CDR1 and CDR2: MNHEY and SVGAGI. The chain's CDR3 is CASGSGTGVEKLFF. Written as DNA, the CDR3 is TGTGCCAGCGGCTCCGGGACAGGCGTGGAAAAACTGTTTTTT.

The chain couples TRBV6-1 to TRBJ1-1, with D unresolved. V was shortened by 5 bases and J by 5 bases, with 18 bases between the two germline ends. The CDR3 is 15 amino acids. Germline V lookup: CDR1 MNHNS, CDR2 SASEGT. The CDR3 DNA follows: TGTGCCAGCAGTCCTCCGGATCGGGGAGGGACTGAAGCTTTCTTT. Translation gives CASSPPDRGGTEAFF.

This rearrangement joins TRBV12-3 or TRBV12-4 to TRBJ1-3; weak D call: TRBD1 (5 bases). The CDR3 consists of 13 residues. The germline V and J ends were trimmed by 2 bases and 8 bases, with 10 bases remaining between them. In DNA, the CDR3 is TGTGCCAGCAGTTTATGGCAGGGAGACACCATATATTTT. It yields the protein CASSLWQGDTIYF.

This sequence joins TRBV9 and TRBJ2-2; D is perhaps TRBD2 (6 bases). V was cut by 1 base and J by 1 base, with 8 bases left in between. The CDR3 is made up of 15 amino acids. Germline V lookup: CDR1 SGDLS, CDR2 YYNGEE. The CDR3 sequence: CASSVTGLNTGELFF. CDR3 nucleotides: TGTGCCAGCAGCGTAACGGGACTGAACACCGGGGAGCTGTTTTTT.

This chain uses TRBV2 with TRBJ2-7; 9 positions agree with TRBD1. Germline lookup yields CDR1 SNHLY and CDR2 FYNNEI. The CDR3 has 12 amino acids. Trimming took 7 bases from V and 6 from J; bases not matched to a gene: 4. The CDR3 loop reads CASIGTGIEQYF. The CDR3 DNA sequence: TGTGCCAGCATTGGGACAGGGATCGAGCAGTACTTC. The full variable domain, in which reference TRBV2 and TRBJ2-7 provide the parts outside the CDR3, is EPEVTQTPSHQVTQMGQEVILRCVPISNHLYFYWYRQILGQKVEFLVSFYNNEISEKSEIFDDQFSVERPDGSNFTLKIRSTKLEDSAMYFCASIGTGIEQYFGPGTRLTVT.

This chain connects TRBV5-4 to TRBJ2-2, with 8 nucleotides matching TRBD1. CDR1 is SGHNT, CDR2 YYREEE, per germline (reference sequence). The CDR3 length is 16 residues. V shed 2 bases and J 6 bases; nucleotides not matched to a gene: 9. CDR3 sequence (DNA): TGTGCCAGCAGCTTCTACTTCTTACAGGGGGCCGGGGAGCTGTTTTTT. The encoded protein is CASSFYFLQGAGELFF.

V usage is TRBV12-3 or TRBV12-4 and J usage is TRBJ2-1; D is ambiguous. Deletions cut 3 bases from V and 9 bases from J, with 9 bases between. The CDR3 has 12 amino acids. As DNA, the CDR3 is TGTGCCAGCAGTTTGGGTGAACTTGAGCAGTTCTTC. This translates into CASSLGELEQFF.

The CDR3 spells CASSQDPGGYEQYF. The CDR3 DNA reads TGCGCCAGCAGCCAAGATCCAGGGGGCTACGAGCAGTACTTC. The V call is TRBV4-3, the J call TRBJ2-7, with 7 bases lining up with TRBD1. With 0 bases clipped from V and 3 bases from J, the junction kept 2 bases outside the gene matches. CDR3 length equals 14 residues. Germline V gives CDR1 LGHNA, CDR2 YSLEER.

This clone was detected only once. CDR3 residues: CSASNLQSSYEQYF. CDR3 sequence (DNA): TGCAGTGCTAGTAACCTACAAAGCTCCTACGAGCAGTACTTC. The chain carries TRBV20-1 and TRBJ2-7; D uncertain. Germline CDR1 reads DFQATT; CDR2 reads SNEGSKA (reference sequence). The V gene lost 3 bases and the J gene lost 0 bases, with 12 bases spanning the gap. This CDR3 has 14 amino acids.

This clone was seen only once. The chain links TRBV19 to TRBJ2-5; tentative D call: TRBD2 (5 bases). V shed 5 bases and J shed 7 bases, with 14 bases lying between them. CDR1 and CDR2 from the germline V gene are LNHDA and SQIVND (reference sequence). The CDR3 extends over 13 amino acids. The CDR3 DNA reads as TGTGCCAGTAGTCTGGCAGTCGGAGGGACCCAGTACTTC. Its protein product is CASSLAVGGTQYF. Full variable domain (rest looked up from reference TRBV19 and TRBJ2-5): DGGITQSPKYLFRKEGQNVTLSCEQNLNHDAMYWYRQDPGQGLRLIYYSQIVNDFQKGDIAEGYSVSREKKESFPLTVTSAQKNPTAFYLCASSLAVGGTQYFGPGTRLLVL.

The CDR3 sequence is CASLPRLGNEQFF. The DNA for the CDR3 is TGTGCCAGCCTTCCCAGGTTGGGCAATGAGCAGTTCTTC. The gene calls are TRBV27 and TRBJ2-1; D not certain. Germline V gene lookup returns CDR1 MNHEY and CDR2 SMNVEV (reference sequence). With 8 bases removed from V and 6 bases from J, the gap between germline ends came to 14 bases. There are 13 residues in the CDR3.

The CDR3 protein is CASSQVYPGQGLDTQYF. CDR3 nucleotide sequence: TGCGCCAGCAGCCAAGTCTATCCGGGACAGGGTTTAGATACGCAGTATTTT. The chain recombines TRBV4-1 with TRBJ2-3; TRBD1 agrees at 9 bases. This CDR3 spans 17 amino acids. J lost 5 bases, V lost 1 base, and 10 bases had no gene match. CDR1 and CDR2 (germline): MGHRA, YSYEKL.

This chain links TRBV5-1 with TRBJ2-2; TRBD1 matches 9 bases. The CDR3 has 15 amino acids. Germline lookup yields CDR1 SGHRS and CDR2 YFSETQ. With 4 bases clipped from V and 2 bases from J, the junction kept 3 bases outside the gene matches. In nucleotides, the CDR3 is TGCGCCAGCAGCCGGGGACAGGGTAACACCGGGGAGCTGTTTTTT. Its protein product is CASSRGQGNTGELFF.

This chain uses TRBV19 with TRBJ2-5; 10 bases line up with TRBD2. Germline CDR1 reads LNHDA; CDR2 reads SQIVND (reference sequence). Trimming at V came to 6 bases and at J to 5 bases, leaving 12 bases not matched to a gene. The CDR3 loop spans 16 amino acids. CDR3 nucleotides: TGTGCCAGTAGCACAATAGCGGGGGGAGGGTCGGAGACCCAGTACTTC. Translating gives CASSTIAGGGSETQYF.